This is a list of T cell receptor beta chains from one sample in a study of blood T cell repertoires in COVID-19. Assay: immunoSEQ multiplex PCR; the TCRdb copy retains only in-frame clones and omits some. The top ten clones hold 4.2% of a sample with approximately 250,000 clones, around 80% of them seen once. The material sequenced was peripheral blood. The receptors derive from a man between 60 and 75 years old with acute or convalescent COVID-19. Each CDR3 is given with its conserved first and last residue. Each record gives: V gene, CDR3 protein.

TRBV6-6 CATKSTGNTIYF
TRBV4-1 CASSAGLGLAEETQYF
TRBV19 CASSTPGTANQPQHF
TRBV25-1 CASSAAAGAGNEQFF
TRBV6-2/TRBV6-3 CASSYSTMVEAFF
TRBV15 CATSFRQGDSQPQHF
TRBV7-9 CASSSRTAHYYGYTF
TRBV5-1 CASSPGRLGRLSTNTEAFF
TRBV4-2 CASSQDGTRPSSYNEQFF
TRBV7-9 CASSSSPRGFYSYNEQFF
TRBV9 CASSPRRSGQNTGELFF
TRBV5-5 CASSMGLAEQYF
TRBV7-6 CASSLVAGGGEQYF
TRBV14 CASSGQENTEAFF
TRBV7-2 CASSLDIGRGSNQPQHF